The clone carrying this T cell receptor (beta chain) has only one observation. V gave up 3 bases and J gave up 5 bases, with 13 bases separating them. Germline V CDR1 and CDR2: MNHNS, SASEGT. The CDR3 is 15 amino acids. This entry is derived from a study of blood T cell repertoires in COVID-19. Study processing details: Nucleated cell number was recorded as an estimate derived from reference gene primer amplification. TCRdb keeps only in-frame clones here, not all; method: immunoSEQ multiplex PCR. V and J calls and clone size are copied from that table; D and trimming were computed from the DNA. The sample has over 150,000 clones; roughly nine tenths are singletons.

Sequencing was performed on peripheral blood. The chain has TRBV6-1 and TRBJ2-2; perhaps TRBD2 as D (5 bases). The source is a man aged 30 to 39 with acute or convalescent COVID-19. The CDR3 DNA sequence: TGTGCCAGCAGTGAGCGGAGGCCAGGAACCGGGGAGCTGTTTTTT. The encoded protein is CASSERRPGTGELFF.